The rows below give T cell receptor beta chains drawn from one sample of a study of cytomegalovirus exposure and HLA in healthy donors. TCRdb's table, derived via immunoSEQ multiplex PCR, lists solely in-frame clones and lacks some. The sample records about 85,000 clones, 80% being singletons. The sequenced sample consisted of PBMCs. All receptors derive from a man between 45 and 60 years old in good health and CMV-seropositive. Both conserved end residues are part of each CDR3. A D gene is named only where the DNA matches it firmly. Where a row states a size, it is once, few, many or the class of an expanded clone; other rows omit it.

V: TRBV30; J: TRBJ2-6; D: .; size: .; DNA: TGTGCCTGGACCGTGAGGTCTGGGGCCAACGGCCTGACTTTC; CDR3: CAWTVRSGANGLTF
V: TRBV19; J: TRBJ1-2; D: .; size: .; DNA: TGTGCTAGCCGGGGTTTGGATGGCTACACCTTC; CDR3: CASRGLDGYTF
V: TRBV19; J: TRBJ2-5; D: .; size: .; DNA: TGTGCCAGTAGTAGACAGGTCCAAGAGACCCAGTACTTC; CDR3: CASSRQVQETQYF
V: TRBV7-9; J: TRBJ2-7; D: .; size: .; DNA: TGTGCCAGCAGCTTAGGAAGGGGCGCCGAGCAGTACTTC; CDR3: CASSLGRGAEQYF
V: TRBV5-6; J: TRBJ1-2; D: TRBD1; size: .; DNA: TGTGCCAGCAGCACGGGGACAGGGGGCTCTTTCTATGGCTACACCTTC; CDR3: CASSTGTGGSFYGYTF
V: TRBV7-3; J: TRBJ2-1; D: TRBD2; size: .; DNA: TGTGCCAGCAGCCCCCACTCGGGGGTTTGGGTAGCGGGGGACCACAATGAGCAGTTCTTC; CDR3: CASSPHSGVWVAGDHNEQFF
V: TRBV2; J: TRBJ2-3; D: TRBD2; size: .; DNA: TGTGCCAGCACGGGTCTAGCGGGGGACACAGATACGCAGTATTTT; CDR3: CASTGLAGDTDTQYF
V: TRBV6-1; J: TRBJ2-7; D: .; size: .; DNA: TGTGCCAGCAGTCTCGGGGGAGCGGTATACGAGCAGTACTTC; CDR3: CASSLGGAVYEQYF
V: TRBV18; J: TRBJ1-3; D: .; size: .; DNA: TGTGCCAGCTCACCAGGGGCAGGGTCTGGAAACACCATATATTTT; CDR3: CASSPGAGSGNTIYF
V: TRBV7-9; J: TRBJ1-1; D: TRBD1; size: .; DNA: TGTGCCAGCAGACCTAGGGACAGGAGAGATGAAGCTTTCTTT; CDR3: CASRPRDRRDEAFF
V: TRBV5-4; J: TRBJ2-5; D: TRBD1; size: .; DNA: TGTGCCAGCAGCTTACAGGGGGCTTCGGAGACCCAGTACTTC; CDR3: CASSLQGASETQYF
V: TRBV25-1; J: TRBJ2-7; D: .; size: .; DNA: TGTGCCAGCAGTTCACTACTAGCTAGCTACGAGCAGTACTTC; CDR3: CASSSLLASYEQYF
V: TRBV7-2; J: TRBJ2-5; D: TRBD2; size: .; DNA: TGTGCCAGCAGCTTGGGGGATGCGGGGGCGGGAGGGGCGACCCAGTACTTC; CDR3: CASSLGDAGAGGATQYF
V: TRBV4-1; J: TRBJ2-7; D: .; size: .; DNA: TGCGCCAGCAGCCAAGCCCGTCCAAACCTTTACAGGCTCCCCTACGAGCAGTACTTC; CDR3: CASSQARPNLYRLPYEQYF
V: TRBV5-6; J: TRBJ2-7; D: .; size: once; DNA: TGTGCCAGCAGCTTGAGCAGGGCCTACGAGCAGTACTTC; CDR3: CASSLSRAYEQYF
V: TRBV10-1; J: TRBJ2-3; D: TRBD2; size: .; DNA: TGCGCCAGCAGTGTACAGCGGGAGGGTGATACGCAGTATTTT; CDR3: CASSVQREGDTQYF
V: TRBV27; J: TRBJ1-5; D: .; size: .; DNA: TGTGCCAGCAGACTAACGAGGGGGTCGGTGCCCCAGCATTTT; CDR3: CASRLTRGSVPQHF
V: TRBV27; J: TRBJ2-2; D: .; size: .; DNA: TGTGCCAGCAGTTCACTCGTTGAGGGGGCGAACACCGGGGAGCTGTTTTTT; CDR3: CASSSLVEGANTGELFF
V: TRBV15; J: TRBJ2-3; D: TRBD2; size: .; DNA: TGTGCCACCAGCTCGGGAGCTAGCGGGAGGGATACGCAGTATTTT; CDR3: CATSSGASGRDTQYF
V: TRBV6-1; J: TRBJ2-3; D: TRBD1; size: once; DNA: TGTGCCAGCAGTTGGGGACAGAGCACAGATACGCAGTATTTT; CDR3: CASSWGQSTDTQYF
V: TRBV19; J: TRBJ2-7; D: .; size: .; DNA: TGTGCCAGTAGCATCGGGGGACGGGGGAACGAGCAGTACTTC; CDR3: CASSIGGRGNEQYF
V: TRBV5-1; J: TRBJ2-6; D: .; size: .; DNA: TGCGCCAGCAGCCCCCCCTCTGGGGCCAACGGCCTGACTTTC; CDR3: CASSPPSGANGLTF
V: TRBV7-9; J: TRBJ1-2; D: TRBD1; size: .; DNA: TGTTCCAGCAGCTTTAACCAGGGGGCAAAAGGCTACACCTTC; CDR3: CSSSFNQGAKGYTF
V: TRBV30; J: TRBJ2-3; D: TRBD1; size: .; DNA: TGTGCCTGGAGTGAAGGGACAGTCACAGATACGCAGTATTTT; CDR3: CAWSEGTVTDTQYF
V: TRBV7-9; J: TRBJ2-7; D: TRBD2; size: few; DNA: TGTGCCAGCAGCTTAATTAACCTAGCGGGAGACGAGCAGTACTTC; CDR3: CASSLINLAGDEQYF
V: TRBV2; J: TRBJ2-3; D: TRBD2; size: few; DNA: TGTGCCAGGGCCCGGCGGCTAGCGGGAGGTGGAGATACGCAGTATTTT; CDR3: CARARRLAGGGDTQYF
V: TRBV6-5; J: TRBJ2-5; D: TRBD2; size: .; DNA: TGTGCCAGCAGTTACACTAGCGGTCAAGAGACCCAGTACTTC; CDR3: CASSYTSGQETQYF
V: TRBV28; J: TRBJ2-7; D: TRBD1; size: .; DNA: TGTGCCAGCAGTCCAACAGGACAGGAGCGCTACGAGCAGTACTTC; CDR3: CASSPTGQERYEQYF
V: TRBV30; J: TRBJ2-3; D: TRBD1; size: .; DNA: TGTGCCTGGGGAAGGACAGGGGGTAGCACAGATACGCAGTATTTT; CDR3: CAWGRTGGSTDTQYF
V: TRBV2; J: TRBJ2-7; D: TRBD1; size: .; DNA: TGTGCCAGCAGCGTCGACAGGGGCGGAGAGCAGTACTTC; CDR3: CASSVDRGGEQYF
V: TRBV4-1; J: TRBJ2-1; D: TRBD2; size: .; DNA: TGCGCCAGCAGCCTAGGACTAGCGGGGACCTACAATGAGCAGTTCTTC; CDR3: CASSLGLAGTYNEQFF
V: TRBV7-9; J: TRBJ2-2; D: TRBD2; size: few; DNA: TGTGCCAGCAGGTTGTCCTCCCAGCGGGAGTTCGCTCAAACCGGGGAGCTGTTTTTT; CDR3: CASRLSSQREFAQTGELFF
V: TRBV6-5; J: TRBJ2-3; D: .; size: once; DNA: TGTGCCAGCAGCCTCGGGACTTACCCAGATACGCAGTATTTT; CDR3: CASSLGTYPDTQYF
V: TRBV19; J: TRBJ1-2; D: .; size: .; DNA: TGTGCCAGTAGTATGGGAGGGTATGGCTACACCTTC; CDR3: CASSMGGYGYTF
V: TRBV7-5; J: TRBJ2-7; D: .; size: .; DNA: TGTGTCAGAAGCTTGCCGGGACTAGCGTCGACCGGTTTCTACGAGCAGTACTTC; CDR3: CVRSLPGLASTGFYEQYF
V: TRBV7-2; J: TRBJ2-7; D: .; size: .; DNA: TGTGCCAGCAGCTCCCGGGACAAAGACTACGAGCAGTACTTC; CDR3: CASSSRDKDYEQYF
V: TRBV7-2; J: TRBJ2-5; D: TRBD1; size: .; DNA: TGTGCCAGCAGCACCGGGACAGGCGGTACCCAGTACTTC; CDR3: CASSTGTGGTQYF
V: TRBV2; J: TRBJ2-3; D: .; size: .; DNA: TGTGCCAGCCGGTTGAGGGCTAGCACAGATACGCAGTATTTT; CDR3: CASRLRASTDTQYF
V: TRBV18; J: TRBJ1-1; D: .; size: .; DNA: TGTGCCAGCTCCCCGACGTCTCGACAAGAGGGCGCTGAAGCTTTCTTT; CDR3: CASSPTSRQEGAEAFF
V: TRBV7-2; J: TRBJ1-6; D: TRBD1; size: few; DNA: TGTGCCAGCAGCCCAGGGGGTAGCTCCTATAATTCACCCCTCCACTTT; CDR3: CASSPGGSSYNSPLHF
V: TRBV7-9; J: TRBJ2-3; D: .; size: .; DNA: TGTGCCAGCAGCTTCGACAGATACACAGATACGCAGTATTTT; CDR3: CASSFDRYTDTQYF
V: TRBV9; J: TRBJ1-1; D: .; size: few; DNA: TGTGCCAGCAGCGTAGAGGGGGTTCTCGCTGAAGCTTTCTTT; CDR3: CASSVEGVLAEAFF
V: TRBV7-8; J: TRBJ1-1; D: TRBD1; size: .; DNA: TGTGCCAGCAGCCGGGACAGGGGCACTGAAGCTTTCTTT; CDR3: CASSRDRGTEAFF
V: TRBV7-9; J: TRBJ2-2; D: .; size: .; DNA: TGTGCCAGCAGCTTAGTTGGGCCGAACACCGGGGAGCTGTTTTTT; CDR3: CASSLVGPNTGELFF
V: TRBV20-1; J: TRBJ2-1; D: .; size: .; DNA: TGCAGTGCAGGGACTGGGGATGAGCAGTTCTTC; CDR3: CSAGTGDEQFF
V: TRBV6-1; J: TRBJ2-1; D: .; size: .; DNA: TGTGCCAGCAGTGAAGGCTCAGGGAGGATCAATGAGCAGTTCTTC; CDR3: CASSEGSGRINEQFF
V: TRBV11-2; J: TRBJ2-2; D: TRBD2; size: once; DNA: TGTGCCAGCAGCTTAGATAGGTGGGGAGGGCTTACCGGGGAGCTGTTTTTT; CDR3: CASSLDRWGGLTGELFF
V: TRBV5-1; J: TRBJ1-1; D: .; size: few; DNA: TGTGCCAGCAGCTTGTTATGGAGGAACACTGAAGCTTTCTTT; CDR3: CASSLLWRNTEAFF
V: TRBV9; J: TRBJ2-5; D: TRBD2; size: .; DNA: TGTGCCAGCAGCGCAGGAGCGGGAACCCAAGAGACCCAGTACTTC; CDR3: CASSAGAGTQETQYF
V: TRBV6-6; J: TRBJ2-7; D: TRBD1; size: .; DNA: TGTGCCAGCAGTTCCTCTGACAGGGCCAACGAGCAGTACTTC; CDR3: CASSSSDRANEQYF
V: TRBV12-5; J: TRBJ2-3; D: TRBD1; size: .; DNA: TGTGCAACGGACAGGGGGATAGATACGCAGTATTTT; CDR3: CATDRGIDTQYF
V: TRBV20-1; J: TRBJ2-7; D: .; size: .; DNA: TGCAGTGCTAGACAGGGCTACGAGCAGTACTTC; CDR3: CSARQGYEQYF
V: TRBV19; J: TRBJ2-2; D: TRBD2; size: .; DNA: TGTGCCAGTAGTATAGCTAGCGGAAGGGGCACCGGGGAGCTGTTTTTT; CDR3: CASSIASGRGTGELFF
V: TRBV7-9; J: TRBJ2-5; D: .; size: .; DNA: TGTGCCAGCAGCTTAGGGGGGCGAGAGACCCAGTACTTC; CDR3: CASSLGGRETQYF
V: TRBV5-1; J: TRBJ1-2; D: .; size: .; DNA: TGCGCCAGCAGCTTGGACGTTGCGGGGGGCGGCTACACCTTC; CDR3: CASSLDVAGGGYTF